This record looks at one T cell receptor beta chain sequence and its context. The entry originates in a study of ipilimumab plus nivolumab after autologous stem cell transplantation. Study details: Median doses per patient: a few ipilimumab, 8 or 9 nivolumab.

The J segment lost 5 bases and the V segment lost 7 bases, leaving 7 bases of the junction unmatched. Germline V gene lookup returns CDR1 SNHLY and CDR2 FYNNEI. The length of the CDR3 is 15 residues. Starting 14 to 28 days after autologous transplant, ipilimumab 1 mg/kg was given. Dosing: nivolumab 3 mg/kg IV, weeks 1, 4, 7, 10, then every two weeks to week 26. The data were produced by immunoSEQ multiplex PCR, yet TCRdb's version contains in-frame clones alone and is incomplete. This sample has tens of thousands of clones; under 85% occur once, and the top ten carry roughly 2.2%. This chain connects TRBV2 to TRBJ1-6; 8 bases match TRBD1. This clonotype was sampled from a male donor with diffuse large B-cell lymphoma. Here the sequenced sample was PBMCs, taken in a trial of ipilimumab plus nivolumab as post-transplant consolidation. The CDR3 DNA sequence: TGTGCCAGCACCAATAGGACAGGGAATAATTCACCCCTCCACTTT. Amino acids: CASTNRTGNNSPLHF.